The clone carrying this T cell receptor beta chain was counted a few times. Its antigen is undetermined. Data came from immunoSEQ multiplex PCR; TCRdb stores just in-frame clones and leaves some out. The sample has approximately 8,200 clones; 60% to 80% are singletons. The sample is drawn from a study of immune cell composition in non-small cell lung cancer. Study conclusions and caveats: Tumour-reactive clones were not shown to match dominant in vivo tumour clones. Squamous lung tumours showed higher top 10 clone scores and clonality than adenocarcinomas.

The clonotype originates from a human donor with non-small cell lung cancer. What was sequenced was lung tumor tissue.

Written as DNA, the CDR3 is TGTGCCACCAGAGCAGGGCAGGGGAATTCACCCCTCCACTTT. It codes for CATRAGQGNSPLHF. The chain uses TRBV6-5 and TRBJ1-6; D perhaps matches TRBD1 (6 bases). V gave up 10 bases and J gave up 7 bases, with 17 bases separating them. CDR1 is MNHEY and CDR2 is SVGAGI in the germline V gene. This CDR3 comprises 14 residues.